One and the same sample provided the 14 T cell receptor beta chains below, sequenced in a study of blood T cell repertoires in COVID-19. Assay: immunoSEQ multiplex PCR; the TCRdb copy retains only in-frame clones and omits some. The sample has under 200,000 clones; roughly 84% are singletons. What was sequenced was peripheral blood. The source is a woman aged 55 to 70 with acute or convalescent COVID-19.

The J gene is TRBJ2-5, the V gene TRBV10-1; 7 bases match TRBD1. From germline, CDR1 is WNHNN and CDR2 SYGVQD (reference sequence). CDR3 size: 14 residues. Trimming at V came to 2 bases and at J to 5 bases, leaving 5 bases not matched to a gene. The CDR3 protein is CASSEATGTETQYF. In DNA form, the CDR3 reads TGCGCCAGCAGTGAGGCGACAGGGACCGAGACCCAGTACTTC.

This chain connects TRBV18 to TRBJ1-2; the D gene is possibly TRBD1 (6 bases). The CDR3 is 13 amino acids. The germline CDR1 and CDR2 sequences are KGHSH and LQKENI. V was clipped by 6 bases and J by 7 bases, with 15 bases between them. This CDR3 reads CASSGNRDGGYTF. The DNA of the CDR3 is TGTGCCAGCTCGGGGAACAGGGACGGTGGCTACACCTTC.

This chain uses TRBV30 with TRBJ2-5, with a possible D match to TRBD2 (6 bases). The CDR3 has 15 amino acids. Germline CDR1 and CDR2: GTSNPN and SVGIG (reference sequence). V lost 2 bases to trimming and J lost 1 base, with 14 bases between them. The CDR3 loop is CAWSYFGGFQETQYF. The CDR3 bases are TGTGCCTGGAGTTACTTCGGGGGTTTCCAAGAGACCCAGTACTTC. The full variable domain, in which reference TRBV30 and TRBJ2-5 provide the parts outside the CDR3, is SQTIHQWPATLVQPVGSPLSLECTVEGTSNPNLYWYRQAAGRGLQLLFYSVGIGQISSEVPQNLSASRPQDRQFILSSKKLLLSDSGFYLCAWSYFGGFQETQYFGPGTRLLVL.

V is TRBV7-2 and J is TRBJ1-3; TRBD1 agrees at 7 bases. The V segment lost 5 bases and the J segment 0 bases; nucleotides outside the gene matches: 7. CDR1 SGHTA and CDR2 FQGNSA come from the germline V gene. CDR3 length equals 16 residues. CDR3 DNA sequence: TGTGCCAGCAGCCCTGGGACAGCCAGCTCTGGAAACACCATATATTTT. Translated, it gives CASSPGTASSGNTIYF.

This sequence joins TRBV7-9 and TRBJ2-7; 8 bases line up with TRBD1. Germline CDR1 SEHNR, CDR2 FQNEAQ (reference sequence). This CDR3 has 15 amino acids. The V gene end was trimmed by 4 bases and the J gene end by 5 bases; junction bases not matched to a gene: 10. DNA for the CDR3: TGTGCCAGCAGCTCACAGGCAGGGGGCGAAAACGAGCAGTACTTC. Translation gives CASSSQAGGENEQYF.

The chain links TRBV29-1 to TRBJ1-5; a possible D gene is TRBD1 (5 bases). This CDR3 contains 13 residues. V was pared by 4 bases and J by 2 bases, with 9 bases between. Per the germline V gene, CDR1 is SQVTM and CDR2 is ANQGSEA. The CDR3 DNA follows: TGCAGCGTTGTCGACAGTGGCAATCAGCCCCAGCATTTT. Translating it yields CSVVDSGNQPQHF.

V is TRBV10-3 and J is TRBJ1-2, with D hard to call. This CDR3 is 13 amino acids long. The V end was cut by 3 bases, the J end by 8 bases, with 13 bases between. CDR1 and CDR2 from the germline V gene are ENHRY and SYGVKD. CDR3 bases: TGTGCCATCAGTGAAGTTAGTCTTGAAGGCTACACCTTC. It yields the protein CAISEVSLEGYTF.

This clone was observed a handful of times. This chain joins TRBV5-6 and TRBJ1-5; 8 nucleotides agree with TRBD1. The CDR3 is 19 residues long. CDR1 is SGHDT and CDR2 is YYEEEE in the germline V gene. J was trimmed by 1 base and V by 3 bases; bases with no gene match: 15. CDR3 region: CASSSGQGKILGSNQPQHF. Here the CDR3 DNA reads TGTGCCAGCAGCTCCGGACAGGGAAAAATCTTAGGCAGCAATCAGCCCCAGCATTTT.

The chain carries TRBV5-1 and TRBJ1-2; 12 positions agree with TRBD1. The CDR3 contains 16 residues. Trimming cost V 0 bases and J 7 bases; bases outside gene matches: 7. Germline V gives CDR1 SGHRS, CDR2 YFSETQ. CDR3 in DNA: TGCGCCAGCAGCTTGGCAGGGGGACAGGGGGCTTTTGGCTACACCTTC. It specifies CASSLAGGQGAFGYTF. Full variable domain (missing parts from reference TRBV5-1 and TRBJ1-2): KAGVTQTPRYLIKTRGQQVTLSCSPISGHRSVSWYQQTPGQGLQFLFEYFSETQRNKGNFPGRFSGRQFSNSRSEMNVSTLELGDSALYLCASSLAGGQGAFGYTFGSGTRLTVV.

The CDR3 DNA sequence: TGTGCCAGCAGCCCCTTCCGAGGGGGTTATGGCTACACCTTC. It is translated as CASSPFRGGYGYTF. This chain links TRBV3-1 (or the pseudogene TRBV3-2) with TRBJ1-2, with D possibly matching TRBD1 (6 bases). V was clipped by 4 bases and J by 5 bases, with 14 bases between them. The CDR3 extends over 14 amino acids. The V gene's germline CDR1 is LGHDT and CDR2 YNNKEL (reference sequence).

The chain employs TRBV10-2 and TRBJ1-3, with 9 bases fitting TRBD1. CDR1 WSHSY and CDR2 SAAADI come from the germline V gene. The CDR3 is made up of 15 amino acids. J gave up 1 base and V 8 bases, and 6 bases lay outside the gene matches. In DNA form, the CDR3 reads TGCGCCAGCGCAACAGGGGGCTCTTCTGGAAACACCATATATTTT. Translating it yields CASATGGSSGNTIYF.

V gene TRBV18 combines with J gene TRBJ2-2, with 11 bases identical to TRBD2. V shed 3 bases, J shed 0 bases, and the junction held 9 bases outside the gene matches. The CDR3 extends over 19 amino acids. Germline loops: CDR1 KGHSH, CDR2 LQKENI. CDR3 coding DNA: TGTGCCAGCTCACCTACGACCGGGACTAGCGGAACGAACACCGGGGAGCTGTTTTTT. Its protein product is CASSPTTGTSGTNTGELFF.

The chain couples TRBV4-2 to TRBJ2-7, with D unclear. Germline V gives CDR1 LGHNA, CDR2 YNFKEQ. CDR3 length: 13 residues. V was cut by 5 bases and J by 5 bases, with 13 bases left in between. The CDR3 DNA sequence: TGTGCCAGCAGCTACCTCATACTGAACGAGCAGTACTTC. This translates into CASSYLILNEQYF.

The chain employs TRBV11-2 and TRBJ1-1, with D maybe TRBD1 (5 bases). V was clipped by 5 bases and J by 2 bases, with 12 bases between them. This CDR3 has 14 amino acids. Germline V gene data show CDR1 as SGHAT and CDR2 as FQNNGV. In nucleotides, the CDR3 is TGTGCCAGCAGCCCCCGGACACCCAACACTGAAGCTTTCTTT. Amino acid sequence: CASSPRTPNTEAFF.